The present T cell receptor (beta chain) was sequenced within a study of blood T cells in healthy people across ages. Study conclusions and caveats: Diversity estimates from one million T cells were considered underestimates.

Comments on this clonotype: Its target is not known.

The V and J ends lost 10 bases and 6 bases, in that order; junction bases with no gene match: 3. The CDR3 runs 12 residues. Looked up from germline, CDR1 is MNHNY and CDR2 is SVGAGI (reference sequence). No fewer than 7 million PBMCs went into each sample. PCR was performed a second time for about 6 to 12 cycles using a sample-barcoded 5' primer and a J-beta primer mix. TCRdb used MiXCR to reprocess the 5' RACE reads, holding one entry per CDR3 protein. In the table there are roughly 2 million distinct CDR3 sequences, less than 50% of which are singletons. The source material was blood. The origin of this receptor is a woman aged 35 to 49 in good health. The rearrangement links TRBV6-6 to TRBJ1-5; 10 bases agree with TRBD1. The CDR3 nucleotides are TGTGCCACCGACAGGGGGCTTCAGCCCCAGCATTTT. It encodes CATDRGLQPQHF.